The following is a T cell receptor beta chain sequence with its context. This entry belongs to a study of blood T cell repertoires in COVID-19. For the study at large: The United States, Italy and Spain were the sources of the acute and convalescent COVID-19 samples. PBMCs, B-cell-depleted T cells, or T cells provided the cDNA or gDNA that made up the material.

Recruits, aged about 18 to 100 years, lived in 24 US areas. Germline loops: CDR1 SQVTM, CDR2 ANQGSEA. Trimming cost V 4 bases and J 2 bases; bases outside gene matches: 4. The CDR3 loop spans 13 amino acids. Methods used by the authors: Nucleated cell number was recorded as an estimate derived from reference gene primer amplification. Sequenced by immunoSEQ multiplex PCR; TCRdb stores in-frame clones only, minus some. The V and J calls and the clone size are those of that table, but D and trimming were determined from the DNA. The table records 220,000 or so clones, 84% of them present only once. What was sequenced was PBMCs or T cells enriched from blood (not recorded which). This TCR came from a middle-aged woman who had recovered from COVID-19. The chain joins TRBV29-1 to TRBJ1-2; 7 bases are a match to TRBD1. CDR3 coding DNA: TGCAGCGTTGGACAGGGAAGAAACTATGGCTACACCTTC. It is translated as CSVGQGRNYGYTF.